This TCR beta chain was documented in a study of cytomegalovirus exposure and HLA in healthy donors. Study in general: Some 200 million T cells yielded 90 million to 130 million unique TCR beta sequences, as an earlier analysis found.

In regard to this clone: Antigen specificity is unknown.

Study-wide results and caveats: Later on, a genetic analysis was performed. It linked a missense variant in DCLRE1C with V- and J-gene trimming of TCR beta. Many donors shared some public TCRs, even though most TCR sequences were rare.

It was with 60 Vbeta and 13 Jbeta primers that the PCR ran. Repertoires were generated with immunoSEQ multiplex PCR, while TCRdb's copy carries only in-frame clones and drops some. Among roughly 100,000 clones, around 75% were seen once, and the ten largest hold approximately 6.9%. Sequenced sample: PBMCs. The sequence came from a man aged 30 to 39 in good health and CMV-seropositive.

CDR3 coding DNA: TGCGCCAGCAGTCCATGGACAGGGGGCGTTGAGCAGTTCTTC. Encoded protein: CASSPWTGGVEQFF. The chain joins TRBV5-1 to TRBJ2-1; 11 bases align to TRBD1. V was clipped by 5 bases and J by 9 bases; unmatched bases: 7. The CDR3 has 14 amino acids. From germline, CDR1 is SGHRS and CDR2 YFSETQ.